What follows are 2 T cell receptor beta chains derived from one specimen sequenced in a study of blood T cell repertoires in COVID-19. TCRdb's table, derived via immunoSEQ multiplex PCR, lists solely in-frame clones and lacks some. The sample includes around 160,000 clones, 85% of them seen just once. The specimen sequenced was peripheral blood. These receptors were obtained from a woman between 35 and 50 years old with active or convalescent COVID-19.

The genes are TRBV7-2 and TRBJ2-7; TRBD2 is a possible D gene (6 bases). The CDR3 runs to 16 residues. Trimming pared 1 base from V and 6 bases from J, leaving 19 bases between. Germline CDR1 SGHTA, CDR2 FQGNSA. The DNA of the CDR3 is TGTGCCAGCAGCTTAGTAACCGGGGGACGAGACTCCGAGCAGTACTTC. It translates to CASSLVTGGRDSEQYF.

The CDR3 loop is CASSPLKTVNDEKLFF. The CDR3 nucleotides are TGTGCCAGCTCACCGCTAAAGACAGTTAATGATGAAAAACTGTTTTTT. The chain links TRBV18 to TRBJ1-4; D perhaps matches TRBD1 (5 bases). Trimming left V 3 bases short and J 6 bases short, with 17 bases between. Germline values: CDR1 KGHSH, CDR2 LQKENI. The CDR3 has 16 residues.